Below are 15 T cell receptor beta chains sequenced from a single sample in a study of breast tumors, draining lymph nodes, adjacent tissues. TCRdb reanalysed the multiplex PCR reads using MiXCR and keeps one entry per CDR3 protein. The sample has about 270,000 distinct CDR3 sequences; around 30% are singletons. Samples came from axillary lymph nodes draining the breast cancer. Input material: axillary lymph node tissue. These receptors all come from a female donor with breast cancer. Some clones in this sample may be carry-over from other donors' samples.

About this clonotype itself: This may stem from a read error, because a much larger clone lies one nucleotide away. Because the CDR3 is missing its conserved closing phenylalanine or tryptophan, this is likely a read error. The genes are TRBV20-1 and TRBJ2-2; 8 bases agree with TRBD1. Trimming cost V 6 bases and J 1 base; bases outside gene matches: 4. This CDR3 is 14 amino acids long. The V gene's germline CDR1 is DFQATT and CDR2 SNEGSKA (reference sequence). The CDR3 loop reads CSAPGGRNTGELFS. The DNA of the CDR3 is TGCAGTGCCCCAGGGGGCCGGAACACCGGGGAGCTGTTTTCT.

This clonotype was recorded many times. DNA for the CDR3: TGTGCCAGTAGTATAGAGGGGGGCGGCACAGATACGCAGTATTTT. Translating it yields CASSIEGGGTDTQYF. The J gene is TRBJ2-3, the V gene TRBV19; D could derive from TRBD1 or TRBD2 (6 bases each). V shed 0 bases and J shed 1 base, with 8 bases lying between them. Germline CDR1 and CDR2: LNHDA and SQIVND (reference sequence). The length of the CDR3 is 15 residues.

This clonotype was counted a few times. The chain is built from TRBV6-5 and TRBJ2-7; D not resolved. The germline CDR1 and CDR2 sequences are MNHEY and SVGAGI. This CDR3 spans 14 amino acids. Trimming cost V 5 bases and J 5 bases, with 16 bases left between them. The CDR3 is CASSHFFLSDEQYF. The CDR3 nucleotides are TGTGCCAGCAGTCACTTCTTCCTATCAGACGAGCAGTACTTC.

This chain joins TRBV7-9 and TRBJ1-1; D is undetermined. Germline V gene data show CDR1 as SEHNR and CDR2 as FQNEAQ (reference sequence). CDR3 length equals 13 residues. V was shortened by 1 base and J by 3 bases, with 6 bases between the two germline ends. CDR3 nucleotides: TGTGCCAGCAGCTTAGAGGTTGACACTGAAGCTTTCTTT. This gives the protein CASSLEVDTEAFF.

This clonotype was observed a single time. A much larger clone lies one base from this, so it may be a read error. The chain joins TRBV13 to TRBJ2-7; 9 bases agree with TRBD2. This CDR3 spans 15 amino acids. CDR1 is PRHDT, CDR2 FYEKMQ, per germline (reference sequence). The CDR3 is CASSLGISGSYDQYF. The CDR3 region has the DNA TGTGCCAGCAGCTTAGGTATTAGCGGGAGCTACGACCAGTACTTC.

Concerning this clonotype itself: Germline is not matched at one junction end, which may reflect a read error. V is TRBV20-1 and J is TRBJ2-1; D is undetermined. Per the germline V gene, CDR1 is DFQATT and CDR2 is SNEGSKA (reference sequence). CDR3 size: 16 residues. The CDR3: CSARDRSNPDKNVQFF. The DNA for the CDR3 is TGCAGTGCTAGAGACAGGTCCAACCCCGATAAGAATGTGCAGTTCTTC.

This clonotype was seen repeatedly, ten times or more. This rearrangement joins TRBV20-1 to TRBJ2-1, with D hard to call. Germline V gives CDR1 DFQATT, CDR2 SNEGSKA (reference sequence). Trimming removed 5 bases from V and 1 base from J, with 15 bases in between. This CDR3 is 15 amino acids long. The CDR3 here is CSADSRVSSYNEQFF. The DNA of the CDR3 is TGCAGTGCTGACTCTAGGGTATCGTCCTACAATGAGCAGTTCTTC.

This rearrangement joins TRBV10-1 to TRBJ1-1; weak D call: TRBD1 (6 bases). The CDR3 is 14 amino acids. CDR1 and CDR2 (germline): WNHNN, SYGVQD (reference sequence). Trimming shortened V by 3 bases and J by 0 bases, and 8 bases separated the two germline ends. Here the CDR3 reads CASSDRGMNTEAFF. In DNA, the CDR3 is TGCGCCAGCAGTGACAGGGGAATGAACACTGAAGCTTTCTTT.

This clonotype was picked up many times. The chain joins TRBV6-5 to TRBJ2-1; D is uncertain. Germline V gene lookup returns CDR1 MNHEY and CDR2 SVGAGI. This CDR3 comprises 13 residues. V was clipped by 2 bases and J by 8 bases, with 10 bases between them. The CDR3: CASSYLGWDEQFF. Here the CDR3 DNA reads TGTGCCAGCAGTTACCTCGGCTGGGATGAGCAGTTCTTC.

This clonotype has ten or more counts. V is TRBV7-2 and J is TRBJ1-2; D call uncertain. The germline V and J ends were trimmed by 5 bases and 5 bases, with 12 bases remaining between them. Germline lookup yields CDR1 SGHTA and CDR2 FQGNSA. The CDR3 is made up of 13 amino acids. CDR3 DNA: TGTGCCAGCAGCCCAGACACCAGATATGGCTACACCTTC. It is translated as CASSPDTRYGYTF.

This clonotype showed up many times. CDR3 sequence: CASSSRGSGSIYNEQFF. CDR3 sequence (DNA): TGTGCCAGCAGCTCCCGGGGGAGCGGGAGTATCTACAATGAGCAGTTCTTC. This chain links TRBV7-9 with TRBJ2-1, with 8 bases aligning to TRBD2. The V gene's germline CDR1 is SEHNR and CDR2 FQNEAQ (reference sequence). The CDR3 is 17 amino acids. Trimming cost V 4 bases and J 3 bases; bases outside gene matches: 11.

This clonotype appeared many times. V gene TRBV7-9 combines with J gene TRBJ2-3, with 8 bases lining up with TRBD2. Germline CDR1 and CDR2: SEHNR and FQNEAQ (reference sequence). V lost 2 bases to trimming and J lost 5 bases; unmatched junction nucleotides: 3. The CDR3 runs to 14 residues. The CDR3 is CASSLSLAGDTQYF. The CDR3 DNA reads TGTGCCAGCAGCTTAAGCCTAGCGGGAGATACGCAGTATTTT.

In this sample, this clonotype turned up many times. The chain has TRBV12-3 or TRBV12-4 and TRBJ1-5, with D unclear. The CDR3 length is 16 residues. V was pared by 3 bases and J by 5 bases, with 17 bases between. The CDR3 bases are TGTGCCAGCAGTTTGTCGTTGCCCACCTCCCATCAGCCCCAGCATTTT. This sequence encodes CASSLSLPTSHQPQHF.

This clonotype has just one count. A much larger clone sits a single nucleotide away, making a read error possible. Because the CDR3 is missing its conserved closing phenylalanine or tryptophan, this is likely a read error. This chain connects TRBV18 to TRBJ2-7; D call uncertain. CDR1 is KGHSH, CDR2 LQKENI, per germline. The germline V and J ends were trimmed by 6 bases and 2 bases, with 14 bases remaining between them. There are 14 residues in the CDR3. The DNA for the CDR3 is TGTGCCAGCTCCCCGGCAGGAGTAGCCTACGAGCAGTACTTA. Translated, it gives CASSPAGVAYEQYL.

In this sample, this clonotype turned up many times. The gene calls are TRBV5-6 and TRBJ2-3; D ambiguous. Trimming shortened V by 3 bases and J by 4 bases, and 9 bases separated the two germline ends. CDR3 length: 13 amino acids. The germline CDR1 and CDR2 sequences are SGHDT and YYEEEE. CDR3 nucleotides: TGTGCCAGCAGCTCCTTCTTGGCAGATACGCAGTATTTT. Translated, it gives CASSSFLADTQYF.